This T cell receptor (beta chain) came from a study of blood T cell repertoires in COVID-19. The study counted Cohort 3 donors as recovered given two negative PCRs, clearance, or symptom resolution. Method: immunoSEQ multiplex PCR; TCRdb's copy keeps in-frame clones and lacks some. The sample has almost 250,000 clones; more than 75% are singletons. Germline V lookup: CDR1 SEHNR, CDR2 FQNEAQ (reference sequence). With 5 bases clipped from V and 6 bases from J, the junction kept 4 bases outside the gene matches. The CDR3 runs 15 residues. The chain recombines TRBV7-9 with TRBJ1-4; TRBD1 aligns across 12 bases. The specimen sequenced was PBMCs or T cells enriched from blood (not recorded which). The receptor was derived from a woman between 45 and 65 years old who had recovered from COVID-19. The CDR3 region is CASSNRDRGHEKLFF. The CDR3 DNA is TGTGCCAGCAGCAACCGGGACAGGGGGCATGAAAAACTGTTTTTT.